These 8 T cell receptor beta chains share one sample of origin, sequenced in a study of tumor-infiltrating lymphocytes in primary liver carcinoma listed by TCRdb under 2017. Sequencing relied on an Illumina HiSeq 2500. TCRbeta-specific cDNA was reverse-transcribed from about 520 ng total RNA using a constant-region primer and ProtoScript II reverse transcriptase. TCRbeta libraries were built with three nested multiplex PCR rounds, a slightly modified ARM-PCR procedure. The first two PCR rounds used multiplex TRBV1-TRBV30 forward primers with a Cbeta reverse primer, each for 10 cycles. The raw public reads went through TCRdb reprocessing: fastp at Q25, MiXCR clone calling, in-frame beta chains kept. Rows merge per CDR3 protein into single entries with the most common DNA and genes. The sample profile shows fewer than 400,000 distinct CDR3 sequences; 50% to 70% of them were found once. The ten largest make up roughly 9% of the sample.

RNA from unsorted whole blood was extracted with TRIzol reagent, and germline DNA was obtained with the DNeasy Blood & Tissue kit. Sequencing was carried out using peripheral blood. These receptors were taken from a man in his forties with primary liver carcinoma and hepatitis B virus infection.

The genes are TRBV6-2 or TRBV6-3 and TRBJ2-1; 9 nucleotides line up with TRBD2. The CDR3 consists of 13 residues. V shed 9 bases and J 9 bases; nucleotides not matched to a gene: 9. Germline V lookup: CDR1 MNHEY, CDR2 SVGEGT. The CDR3 DNA sequence: TGTGCCAGTAGGAGTAGCGGGAGAACTGAGCAGTTCTTC. Its protein product is CASRSSGRTEQFF.

Details on this clonotype: An end of the junction differs from the germline gene, which may be a read error. The J gene is TRBJ2-5, the V gene TRBV11-2; D unclear. CDR1 and CDR2 from the germline V gene are SGHAT and FQNNGV. The CDR3 loop spans 16 amino acids. CDR3 DNA: TGTGACAGCAGCCCCCCCCGTGCGGCGGCTCAAGAGATCCAGTACTTC. Translated, it gives CDSSPPRAAAQEIQYF.

This clonotype was seen ten or more times. This sequence joins TRBV6-2 or TRBV6-3 and TRBJ2-1, with 9 bases aligning to TRBD2. This CDR3 region has 13 residues. Germline V lookup: CDR1 MNHEY, CDR2 SVGEGT. The V gene end was trimmed by 7 bases and the J gene end by 10 bases; junction bases not matched to a gene: 8. Here the CDR3 DNA reads TGTGCCAGCAAGGGAAGCGGGAGGACCGAGCAGTTCTTC. Translating gives CASKGSGRTEQFF.

As regards this clonotype: A read error may be the cause here, since a much bigger clone is one base away. The CDR3 nucleotides are TGTTCCAGCAGCCAAGAGTACAGTGGGGGACGGGAAAAACTGTTTTTT. Its translation is CSSSQEYSGGREKLFF. This rearrangement joins TRBV14 to TRBJ1-4; D possibly corresponds to TRBD1 (5 bases). Germline V lookup: CDR1 SGHDN, CDR2 FVKESK. The CDR3 has 16 residues.

On this clonotype: This may come from a read error, since a much larger clone is one base off. The chain carries TRBV12-3 or TRBV12-4 and TRBJ2-7, with D hard to call. The CDR3 length is 13 residues. The chain's CDR3 is CANSLPETYEQYF. The CDR3 bases are TGTGCCAACAGTTTGCCAGAGACCTACGAGCAGTACTTC.

This chain uses TRBV28 with TRBJ2-4, with 8 bases matching TRBD1. The CDR3 extends over 14 amino acids. Germline-derived CDR1 and CDR2 are MDHEN and SYDVKM. Trimming removed 8 bases from V and 3 bases from J; junction bases left unmatched: 6. CDR3 sequence: CASQTGGSKNIQYF. In nucleotides, the CDR3 is TGTGCCAGCCAAACAGGGGGAAGCAAAAACATTCAGTACTTC.

Comments on this clonotype: A much larger clonotype is one base distant, so this may be a read error. The chain uses TRBV12-3 or TRBV12-4 and TRBJ2-2; unclear D gene. This CDR3 has 11 residues. The chain's CDR3 is CANSFFAELFF. As DNA, the CDR3 is TGTGCCAACAGTTTTTTTGCGGAGCTGTTTTTT.

V gene TRBV29-1 combines with J gene TRBJ2-1; D unclear. The V gene lost 7 bases and the J gene lost 6 bases, with 19 bases spanning the gap. Germline-derived CDR1 and CDR2 are SQVTM and ANQGSEA. This CDR3 is built from 14 residues. The CDR3: CSAVPRATTNEQFF. For the CDR3, the DNA is TGCAGCGCAGTGCCCCGGGCTACAACCAATGAGCAGTTCTTC.